The T cell receptor (beta chain) under discussion was sequenced for a study of blood T cell repertoires in COVID-19. Germline V CDR1 and CDR2: MNHEY, SMNVEV (reference sequence). V lost 5 bases and J 5 bases, leaving 15 bases between the germline ends. The CDR3 runs to 14 residues. TCRdb's table, derived via immunoSEQ multiplex PCR, lists solely in-frame clones and lacks some. The repertoire holds roughly 200,000 clones, with approximately 86% as singletons. Across 24 US areas, participants ranged in age from about 18 to 90 years. Cohort 3 donors were reported recovered after two negative PCRs, clearance, or symptom resolution.

This rearrangement joins TRBV27 to TRBJ1-1; tentatively, D is TRBD1 (6 bases). The source is a woman aged 25-40 years who had recovered from COVID-19. Sample: PBMCs or T cells enriched from blood (not recorded which). The CDR3 sequence: CASSQQGGVTEAFF. The CDR3, as DNA: TGTGCCAGCAGTCAACAGGGAGGGGTGACTGAAGCTTTCTTT.